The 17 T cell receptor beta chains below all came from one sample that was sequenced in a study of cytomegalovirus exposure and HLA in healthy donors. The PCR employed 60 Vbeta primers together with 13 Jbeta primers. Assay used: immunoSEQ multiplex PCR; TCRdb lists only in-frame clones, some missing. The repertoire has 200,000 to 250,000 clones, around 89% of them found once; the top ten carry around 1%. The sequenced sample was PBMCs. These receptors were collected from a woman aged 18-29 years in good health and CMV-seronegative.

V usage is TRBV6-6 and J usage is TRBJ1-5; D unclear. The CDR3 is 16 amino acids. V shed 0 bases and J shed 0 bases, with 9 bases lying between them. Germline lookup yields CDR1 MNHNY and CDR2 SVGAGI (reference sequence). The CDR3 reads CASSYSIEYSNQPQHF. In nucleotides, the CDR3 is TGTGCCAGCAGTTACTCGATAGAATATAGCAATCAGCCCCAGCATTTT.

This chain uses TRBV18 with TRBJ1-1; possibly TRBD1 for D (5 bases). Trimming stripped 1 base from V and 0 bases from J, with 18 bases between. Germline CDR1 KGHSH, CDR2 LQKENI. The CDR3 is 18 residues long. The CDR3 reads CASSPQIYSGLMNTEAFF. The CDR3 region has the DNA TGTGCCAGCTCACCACAAATCTACTCAGGGCTAATGAACACTGAAGCTTTCTTT.

CDR3 sequence reads: CASSFLFRPGWNTEAFF. The CDR3 nucleotides read TGTGCCAGCAGCTTTTTGTTTCGGCCAGGGTGGAACACTGAAGCTTTCTTT. V usage is TRBV11-2 and J usage is TRBJ1-1, with D possibly being TRBD1 (5 bases). The CDR3 sequence is 17 residues long. V was clipped by 3 bases and J by 1 base, with 18 bases between them. CDR1 SGHAT and CDR2 FQNNGV come from the germline V gene.

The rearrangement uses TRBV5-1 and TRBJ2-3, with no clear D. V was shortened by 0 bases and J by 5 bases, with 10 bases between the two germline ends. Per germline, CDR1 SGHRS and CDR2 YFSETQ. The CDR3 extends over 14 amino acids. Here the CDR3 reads CASSLVAVGDTQYF. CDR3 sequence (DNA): TGCGCCAGCAGCTTGGTTGCGGTTGGAGATACGCAGTATTTT.

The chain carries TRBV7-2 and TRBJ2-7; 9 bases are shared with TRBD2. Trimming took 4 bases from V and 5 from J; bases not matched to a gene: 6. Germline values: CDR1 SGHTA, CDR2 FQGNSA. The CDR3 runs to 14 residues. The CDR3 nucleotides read TGTGCCAGCAGCTCGGGACTAGCTAGGAACGAGCAGTACTTC. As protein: CASSSGLARNEQYF.

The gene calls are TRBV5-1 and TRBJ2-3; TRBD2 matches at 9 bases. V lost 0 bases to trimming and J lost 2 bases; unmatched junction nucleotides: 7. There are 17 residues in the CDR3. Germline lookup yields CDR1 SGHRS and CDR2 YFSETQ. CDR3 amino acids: CASSLVLAGPFTDTQYF. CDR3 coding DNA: TGCGCCAGCAGCTTGGTCCTAGCGGGGCCTTTCACAGATACGCAGTATTTT.

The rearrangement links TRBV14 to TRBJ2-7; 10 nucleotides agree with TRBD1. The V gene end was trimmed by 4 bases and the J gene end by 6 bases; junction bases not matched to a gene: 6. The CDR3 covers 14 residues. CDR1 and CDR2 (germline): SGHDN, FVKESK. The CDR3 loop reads CASSPWTGGAEQYF. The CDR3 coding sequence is TGTGCCAGCAGCCCCTGGACAGGGGGTGCCGAGCAGTACTTC.

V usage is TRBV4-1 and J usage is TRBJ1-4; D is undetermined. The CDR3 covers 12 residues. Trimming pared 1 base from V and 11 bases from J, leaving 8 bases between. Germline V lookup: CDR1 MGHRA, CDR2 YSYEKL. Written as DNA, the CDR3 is TGCGCCAGCAGCCAAGCAGGTTGGAAACTGTTTTTT. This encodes CASSQAGWKLFF.

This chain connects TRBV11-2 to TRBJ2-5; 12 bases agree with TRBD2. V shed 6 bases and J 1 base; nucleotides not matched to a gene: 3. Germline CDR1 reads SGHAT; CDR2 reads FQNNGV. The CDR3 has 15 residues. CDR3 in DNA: TGTGCCAGCAGGCGGACTAGCGGGACCCAAGAGACCCAGTACTTC. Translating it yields CASRRTSGTQETQYF.

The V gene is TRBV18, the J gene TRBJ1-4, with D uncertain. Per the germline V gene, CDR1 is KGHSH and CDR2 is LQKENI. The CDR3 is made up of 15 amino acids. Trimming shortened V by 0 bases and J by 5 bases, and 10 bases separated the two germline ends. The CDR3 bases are TGTGCCAGCTCACCACCAGCACAGCTGAATGAAAAACTGTTTTTT. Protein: CASSPPAQLNEKLFF.

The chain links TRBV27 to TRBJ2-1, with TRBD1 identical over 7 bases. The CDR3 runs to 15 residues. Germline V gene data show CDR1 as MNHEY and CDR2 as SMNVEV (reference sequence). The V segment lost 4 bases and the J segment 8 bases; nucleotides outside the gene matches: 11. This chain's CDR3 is CASSSTGTSFDEQFF. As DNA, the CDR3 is TGTGCCAGCAGTTCGACAGGGACCAGCTTCGATGAGCAGTTCTTC.

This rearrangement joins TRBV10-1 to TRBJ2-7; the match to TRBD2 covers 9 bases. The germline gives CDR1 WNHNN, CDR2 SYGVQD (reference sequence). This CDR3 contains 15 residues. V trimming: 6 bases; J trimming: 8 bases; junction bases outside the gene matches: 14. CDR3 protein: CASSRLADTYVQQYF. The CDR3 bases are TGCGCCAGCAGCAGACTAGCGGACACCTACGTTCAGCAGTACTTC.

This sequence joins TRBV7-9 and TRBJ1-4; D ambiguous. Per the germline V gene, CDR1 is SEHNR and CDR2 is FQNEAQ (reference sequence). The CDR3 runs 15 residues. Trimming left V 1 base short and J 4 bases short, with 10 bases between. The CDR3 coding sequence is TGTGCCAGCAGCTTAGGACAAGATTATAATGAAAAACTGTTTTTT. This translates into CASSLGQDYNEKLFF.

The CDR3, as DNA: TGTGCCAGCAGCCGAGCGGGGGCCGGAGAGACCCAGTACTTC. Translated, it gives CASSRAGAGETQYF. The V call is TRBV27, the J call TRBJ2-5; 8 nucleotides agree with TRBD2. The CDR3 contains 14 residues. Germline V gene lookup returns CDR1 MNHEY and CDR2 SMNVEV (reference sequence). V was clipped by 6 bases and J by 4 bases; unmatched bases: 7.

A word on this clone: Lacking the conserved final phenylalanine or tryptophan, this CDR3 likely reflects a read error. The CDR3 loop reads CASSSEPGQGSGYTL. CDR3 DNA: TGTGCCAGCAGTTCGGAGCCGGGACAGGGAAGCGGCTACACCCTC. The chain combines TRBV27 with TRBJ1-2; 9 bases are a match to TRBD1. In germline, CDR1 is MNHEY, CDR2 SMNVEV (reference sequence). The J segment lost 8 bases and the V segment lost 4 bases, leaving 11 bases of the junction unmatched. This CDR3 is built from 15 residues.

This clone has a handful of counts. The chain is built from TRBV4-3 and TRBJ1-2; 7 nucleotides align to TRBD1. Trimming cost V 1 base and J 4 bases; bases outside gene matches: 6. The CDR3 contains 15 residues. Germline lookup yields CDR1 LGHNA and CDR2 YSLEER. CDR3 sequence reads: CASSQAGTATYGYTF. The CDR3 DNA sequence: TGCGCCAGCAGCCAAGCCGGGACAGCCACCTATGGCTACACCTTC.

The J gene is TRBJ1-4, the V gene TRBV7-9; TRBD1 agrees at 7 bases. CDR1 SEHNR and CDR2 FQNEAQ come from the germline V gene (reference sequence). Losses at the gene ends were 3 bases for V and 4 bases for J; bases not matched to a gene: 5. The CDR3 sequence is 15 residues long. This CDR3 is CASSFTGVGNEKLFF. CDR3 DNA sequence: TGTGCCAGCAGCTTTACAGGGGTGGGTAATGAAAAACTGTTTTTT.